The clone carrying this T cell receptor beta chain occurred many times. Its target is not known. The sample is drawn from a study of T cells after yellow fever vaccination. Study-level information: For low cell numbers, libraries were made with SMART-Seq v4 Ultra Low Input.

The germline V gene encodes CDR1 MNHEY and CDR2 SVGEGT. Deletions cut 4 bases from V and 0 bases from J, with 4 bases between. The CDR3 is made up of 13 amino acids. Findings of the study overall: Compared with primary, the secondary response was weaker and peaked at day 5, not 15.

As TCR cDNA was made by 5'RACE template switching, a universal primer site and UMIs were added. TCRdb reprocessed the 5' RACE reads via MiXCR and lists one record per CDR3 protein. The profile covers 250,000 to 400,000 distinct CDR3 sequences, with 4.1% appearing a single time and 20% to 25% taken by the ten largest. The receptor was derived from a man aged 18 to 35 who received the YFV17D yellow fever vaccine. Sequencing was performed on PBMCs, taken 5 days after the yellow fever booster vaccination. The J gene is TRBJ2-1, the V gene TRBV6-2 or TRBV6-3; D is unclear. The CDR3 protein is CASSSSSYNEQFF. For the CDR3, the DNA is TGTGCCAGCAGTTCTAGCTCCTACAATGAGCAGTTCTTC.